The next 2 T cell receptor beta chains were all read from a single sample in a study of blood T cell repertoires in COVID-19. Only in-frame clones appear in the TCRdb table, and some are missing; sequencing was by immunoSEQ multiplex PCR. Of 250,000 to 350,000 clones listed, approximately 88% are singletons. The sequencing sample was made of peripheral blood. The receptors originated from a woman aged 40 to 49 who had recovered from COVID-19.

The rearrangement uses TRBV28 and TRBJ1-4; 7 bases match TRBD1. The germline V gene has CDR1 MDHEN and CDR2 SYDVKM. The CDR3 loop spans 13 amino acids. V dropped 6 bases and J dropped 8; count of bases not matched to a gene: 6. The CDR3 protein is CASRTGTVEKLFF. The CDR3 DNA reads TGTGCCAGCAGAACCGGGACAGTAGAAAAACTGTTTTTT.

V gene TRBV6-5 combines with J gene TRBJ2-7; a weak D match, TRBD2 (5 bases). The V and J ends lost 10 bases and 0 bases respectively, with 16 bases between them. Germline values: CDR1 MNHEY, CDR2 SVGAGI. The CDR3 loop spans 14 amino acids. The CDR3: CATSLEGASYEQYF. The DNA for the CDR3 is TGTGCCACCTCCCTAGAGGGAGCCTCCTACGAGCAGTACTTC.